This is a list of T cell receptor beta chains from one sample in a study of identical twins. Each CDR3 protein is one row after TCRdb ran MiXCR on the 5' RACE reads. This sample has about 700,000 distinct CDR3 sequences, with over 5% found just once. Sequencing input: naive T cells sorted from blood. Receptors originate from a man between 18 and 35 years old in good health. CDR3s include the opening cysteine and the closing phenylalanine or tryptophan. A D gene is named only where the DNA matches it firmly. Where a row states a size, it is once, few, many or the class of an expanded clone; other rows omit it.

TRBV7-2	many	.	TRBJ2-1	CASSLAGPGTYNEQFF	TGTGCCAGCAGCTTAGCCGGACCGGGAACCTACAATGAGCAGTTCTTC
TRBV12-3/TRBV12-4	many	TRBD2	TRBJ2-2	CASGALAKAGELFF	TGTGCCAGCGGGGCACTAGCGAAGGCCGGGGAGCTGTTTTTT
TRBV20-1	many	.	TRBJ2-3	CSVGGAPSTDTQYF	TGCAGTGTAGGCGGGGCACCTTCCACAGATACGCAGTATTTT
TRBV27	few	.	TRBJ1-6	CASTVSPGRAGRSPLHF	TGTGCCAGCACCGTGTCTCCGGGCAGGGCGGGGAGATCACCCCTCCACTTT
TRBV6-1	few	.	TRBJ1-2	CASSESQDFYGYTF	TGTGCCAGCAGTGAATCCCAGGACTTCTATGGCTACACCTTC
TRBV5-1	many	.	TRBJ1-1	CASSPTGTKEAFF	TGCGCCAGCAGCCCGACCGGGACAAAGGAAGCTTTCTTT
TRBV12-3/TRBV12-4	few	TRBD2	TRBJ2-7	CASSWGLAGEQYF	TGTGCCAGCAGCTGGGGACTAGCGGGAGAGCAGTACTTC
TRBV5-1	many	.	TRBJ1-1	CASSFGAGGNTEAFF	TGCGCCAGCAGCTTCGGGGCCGGGGGGAACACTGAAGCTTTCTTT
TRBV9	few	.	TRBJ2-1	CASSVERFF	TGTGCCAGCAGCGTAGAAAGGTTCTTC
TRBV9	many	TRBD2	TRBJ2-3	CASSGNGLAEYF	TGTGCCAGCAGCGGAAACGGACTAGCTGAGTATTTT
TRBV5-1	many	TRBD1	TRBJ2-2	CASSYRQGIGELFF	TGCGCCAGCAGCTACCGACAGGGAATCGGGGAGCTGTTTTTT
TRBV15	many	TRBD1	TRBJ1-5	CATSTDRVKSNQPQHF	TGTGCCACCAGCACGGACAGGGTGAAGAGCAATCAGCCCCAGCATTTT
TRBV11-1	.	TRBD2	TRBJ2-2	CASSFGLAGAGELFF	TGTGCCAGCAGCTTCGGACTAGCGGGAGCCGGGGAGCTGTTTTTT
TRBV6-6	many	.	TRBJ2-5	CASSQRRETQYF	TGTGCCAGCAGTCAGAGGAGAGAGACCCAGTACTTC
TRBV7-2	few	TRBD1	TRBJ2-1	CASSRDRPTEAYNEQFF	TGTGCCAGCAGCAGGGACAGACCGACTGAAGCCTACAATGAGCAGTTCTTC
TRBV5-1	few	TRBD2	TRBJ2-5	CASSPQTSGSQETQYF	TGCGCCAGCAGCCCCCAGACTAGCGGAAGTCAAGAGACCCAGTACTTC
TRBV12-3/TRBV12-4	few	TRBD2	TRBJ2-1	CASRRGVGGGNSYNEQFF	TGTGCCAGCAGGCGGGGGGTTGGGGGGGGTAACAGCTACAATGAGCAGTTCTTC
TRBV29-1	many	.	TRBJ2-7	CSVGTALAYEQYF	TGCAGCGTTGGGACGGCTCTTGCCTACGAGCAGTACTTC
TRBV6-1	many	TRBD1	TRBJ1-5	CASSISPGQGGNQPQHF	TGTGCCAGCAGCATCAGCCCGGGACAGGGAGGGAATCAGCCCCAGCATTTT
TRBV4-2	few	.	TRBJ1-1	CASSQNQGEAFF	TGTGCCAGCAGCCAGAATCAGGGTGAAGCTTTCTTT
TRBV5-1	.	TRBD1	TRBJ1-6	CASSLGPGQTNSPLHF	TGCGCCAGCAGCTTGGGACCGGGACAGACAAATTCACCCCTCCACTTT
TRBV5-1	.	.	TRBJ2-3	CASNLAGASTQYF	TGCGCCAGCAACCTTGCCGGGGCAAGTACGCAGTATTTT
TRBV12-3/TRBV12-4	many	TRBD1	TRBJ1-4	CASSSDRVNEKLFF	TGTGCCAGCAGTTCAGACAGGGTAAATGAAAAACTGTTTTTT
TRBV11-2	.	.	TRBJ2-1	CASSPFDHEQFF	TGTGCCAGCAGCCCCTTCGACCATGAGCAGTTCTTC
TRBV7-2	many	.	TRBJ2-3	CASSPTTDTQYF	TGTGCCAGCAGCCCCACCACAGATACGCAGTATTTT
TRBV20-1	many	TRBD2	TRBJ2-1	CSARAPSGRAYNEQFF	TGCAGTGCTAGAGCCCCTAGCGGGAGGGCTTACAATGAGCAGTTCTTC
TRBV4-2	.	.	TRBJ2-1	CASSQTRGNEQFF	TGTGCCAGCAGCCAAACCCGGGGGAATGAGCAGTTCTTC
TRBV28	few	TRBD1	TRBJ2-3	CASRQGAFSDTQYF	TGTGCCAGCCGGCAGGGGGCGTTCTCAGATACGCAGTATTTT
TRBV29-1	many	.	TRBJ2-1	CSVGNSAAWNEQFF	TGCAGCGTTGGTAACAGCGCGGCCTGGAATGAGCAGTTCTTC
TRBV7-9	many	TRBD2	TRBJ2-2	CASSSSGLAPGELFF	TGTGCCAGCAGCTCGTCGGGACTAGCCCCCGGGGAGCTGTTTTTT
TRBV28	many	TRBD1	TRBJ2-7	CASTDRAEQYF	TGTGCCAGCACCGACAGGGCCGAGCAGTACTTC
TRBV28	few	.	TRBJ2-3	CASSLWWGDRYTSTDTQYF	TGTGCCAGCAGTTTATGGTGGGGAGATCGTTATACTAGCACAGATACGCAGTATTTT
TRBV20-1	many	TRBD2	TRBJ2-7	CSAREGGGPYEQYF	TGCAGTGCTAGAGAGGGGGGGGGACCCTACGAGCAGTACTTC
TRBV12-3/TRBV12-4	many	.	TRBJ2-3	CASREWGSTDTQYF	TGTGCCAGCAGGGAGTGGGGTTCGACAGATACGCAGTATTTT
TRBV4-1	.	TRBD1	TRBJ2-1	CASSQDSATGVLYNEQFF	TGCGCCAGCAGCCAAGATTCAGCAACAGGGGTCCTTTACAATGAGCAGTTCTTC
TRBV12-3/TRBV12-4	many	TRBD1	TRBJ2-2	CASSPGQGPGELFF	TGTGCCAGCAGTCCGGGACAGGGGCCCGGGGAGCTGTTTTTT
TRBV20-1	many	.	TRBJ2-7	CSPRGATDEQYF	TGCAGCCCCCGAGGCGCAACCGACGAGCAGTACTTC
TRBV5-6	many	.	TRBJ2-1	CASRRSGQSYNNEQFF	TGTGCCAGCAGGCGTTCCGGACAGTCCTACAACAATGAGCAGTTCTTC
TRBV28	few	.	TRBJ2-7	CASSFRLGYEQYF	TGTGCCAGCAGTTTTAGGTTGGGCTACGAGCAGTACTTC
TRBV4-3	many	TRBD2	TRBJ2-1	CASSQEGIAGGGEQFF	TGCGCCAGCAGCCAAGAAGGGATAGCGGGAGGGGGAGAGCAGTTCTTC
TRBV28	few	.	TRBJ2-6	CASSTRTGRLGANVLTF	TGTGCCAGCAGCACCCGGACGGGGAGGTTAGGGGCCAACGTCCTGACTTTC
TRBV9	many	.	TRBJ1-1	CASSVVGSNQNTEAFF	TGTGCCAGCAGCGTAGTGGGCTCTAACCAGAACACTGAAGCTTTCTTT
TRBV5-1	.	.	TRBJ2-1	CASSQGAGGAYNEQFF	TGCGCCAGCAGCCAGGGGGCGGGAGGGGCCTACAATGAGCAGTTCTTC
TRBV7-7	many	TRBD1	TRBJ2-1	CASSLRWTGNYNEQFF	TGTGCCAGCAGCCTCCGTTGGACAGGGAACTACAATGAGCAGTTCTTC
TRBV15	many	.	TRBJ2-1	CATSRVHEQFF	TGTGCCACCAGCAGAGTCCATGAGCAGTTCTTC
TRBV24-1	few	TRBD2	TRBJ2-1	CATSDFPSGRAGEQFF	TGTGCCACCAGTGATTTCCCTAGCGGGAGGGCCGGGGAGCAGTTCTTC
TRBV10-3	few	.	TRBJ1-2	CATQEPTVDWGYTF	TGTGCCACCCAAGAGCCGACAGTGGATTGGGGCTACACCTTC
TRBV5-1	many	TRBD2	TRBJ2-1	CASSTPSGRGYNEQFF	TGCGCCAGCAGCACCCCTAGCGGGAGAGGGTACAATGAGCAGTTCTTC
TRBV13	many	.	TRBJ2-7	CASSLIPRHRYEQYF	TGTGCCAGCAGCTTAATCCCGAGGCACCGCTACGAGCAGTACTTC
TRBV27	many	TRBD2	TRBJ2-1	CASSLGTGGHEQFF	TGTGCCAGCAGTTTAGGGACGGGAGGACATGAGCAGTTCTTC
TRBV7-9	.	.	TRBJ2-3	CASSLTGGGDRQYF	TGTGCCAGCAGCCTAACTGGGGGAGGAGATAGGCAGTATTTT
TRBV4-3	.	TRBD1	TRBJ2-5	CASSQYHTGEETQYF	TGCGCCAGCAGCCAGTACCACACAGGGGAAGAGACCCAGTACTTC
TRBV27	many	TRBD2	TRBJ2-1	CASSPWTSGSLGDNEQFF	TGTGCCAGCAGTCCCTGGACTAGCGGGAGTTTGGGTGACAATGAGCAGTTCTTC
TRBV6-5	many	.	TRBJ1-2	CASSSLETYLYGYTF	TGTGCCAGCAGTTCTCTTGAGACATACCTATATGGCTACACCTTC
TRBV24-1	many	.	TRBJ2-1	CATSDARGDYNEQFF	TGTGCCACCAGTGATGCACGGGGCGACTACAATGAGCAGTTCTTC
TRBV2	.	TRBD1	TRBJ2-4	CASVRQGENIQYF	TGTGCCAGCGTTAGACAGGGGGAAAACATTCAGTACTTC
TRBV11-2	.	TRBD1	TRBJ1-6	CASSSRGDSYSPLHF	TGTGCCAGCAGCTCACGGGGGGACAGTTATTCACCCCTCCACTTT
TRBV7-9	many	.	TRBJ2-3	CASIGAASTDTQYF	TGTGCCAGCATTGGGGCGGCGAGCACAGATACGCAGTATTTT
TRBV2	.	.	TRBJ2-7	CASSEFRTSGEQYF	TGTGCCAGCAGCGAATTCCGGACTTCAGGGGAGCAGTACTTC
TRBV4-3	many	.	TRBJ1-6	CASSQDPGQGGSPLHF	TGCGCCAGCAGCCAAGATCCAGGGCAGGGAGGTTCACCCCTCCACTTT